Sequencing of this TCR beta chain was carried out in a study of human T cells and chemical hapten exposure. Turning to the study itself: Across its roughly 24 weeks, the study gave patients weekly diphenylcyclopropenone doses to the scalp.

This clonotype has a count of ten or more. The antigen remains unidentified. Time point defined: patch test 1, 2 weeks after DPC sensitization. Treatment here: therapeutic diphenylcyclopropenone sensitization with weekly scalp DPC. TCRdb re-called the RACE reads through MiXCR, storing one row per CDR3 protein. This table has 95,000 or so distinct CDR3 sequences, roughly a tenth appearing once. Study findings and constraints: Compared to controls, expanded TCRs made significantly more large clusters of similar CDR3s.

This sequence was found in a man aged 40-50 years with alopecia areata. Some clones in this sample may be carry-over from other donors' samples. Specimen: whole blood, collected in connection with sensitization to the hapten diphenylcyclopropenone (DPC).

CDR3 sequence (DNA): TGCGCCAGCAGCTTGGTACCGGATGAACTCCCGCCCCAGCATTTT. This translates into CASSLVPDELPPQHF. V and J are TRBV5-1 and TRBJ1-5; D is unresolved. The CDR3 runs to 15 residues. V lost 0 bases and J 9 bases, leaving 16 bases between the germline ends. Germline CDR1 and CDR2: SGHRS and YFSETQ.